This T cell receptor (beta chain) emerged from a study of cytomegalovirus exposure and HLA in healthy donors. Overall study findings and caveats: Later work found most CMV-associated TCR beta chains apparently HLA-restricted. When analyzed later, the rates of TCR association showed variation by HLA locus, with DRB1 the most and HLA-C the fewest. Overall, about 160 TCR beta chains were annotated as cytomegalovirus-associated. Rare TCR sequences dominated, though some public TCRs recurred in many donors.

The PCR made use of 60 Vbeta and 13 Jbeta primers. Method: immunoSEQ multiplex PCR; TCRdb's copy keeps in-frame clones and lacks some. The sample lists roughly 140,000 clones, 64% occurring once. There are a few counts of this clone. What it binds is unknown. Germline CDR1 reads LNHNV; CDR2 reads YYDKDF (reference sequence). After removal of 5 bases from V and 2 bases from J, the junction contained 10 bases not matched to a gene. CDR3 length: 17 amino acids. The TCR originated in a woman aged 30 to 39 in good health and CMV-seropositive. The genes are TRBV15 and TRBJ2-1, with 9 positions matching TRBD2. The sequenced material came from PBMCs. The CDR3 here is CATSLRGGWLTYNEQFF. In DNA, the CDR3 is TGTGCCACCAGCCTGCGGGGGGGCTGGCTAACCTACAATGAGCAGTTCTTC.